Below are 21 T cell receptor beta chains sequenced from a single sample in a study of blood T cell repertoires in COVID-19 (dated by TCRdb to 2019 to 2021). The protocol used for the library was the immunoSEQ multiplex PCR assay. As stored in TCRdb, this immuneACCESS dataset retains in-frame rearrangements with V and J assigned. A fraction of the clones does not appear; measured against another copy, unresolved V genes explain less than half of the discrepancy, and the remainder lacks a known reason. This sample is represented by 34,000 or so clones; about 90% of them were singletons. In total, the top ten clones hold around 15% of the sample. Specimen: peripheral blood. The origin of the receptors is a man aged 55 to 70 with active COVID-19.

This chain connects TRBV7-8 to TRBJ1-1; TRBD1 matches 7 bases. Per germline, CDR1 SGHVS and CDR2 FQNEAQ. The J segment lost 1 base and the V segment lost 1 base, leaving 3 bases of the junction unmatched. The CDR3 contains 15 residues. The CDR3 DNA is TGTGCCAGCAGCTTAGTCCGGACAGGGAACACTGAAGCTTTCTTT. Translating it yields CASSLVRTGNTEAFF.

This clone has a single count. V is TRBV6-5 and J is TRBJ2-4; D perhaps matches TRBD1 (6 bases). CDR3 length equals 14 residues. Germline CDR1 and CDR2: MNHEY and SVGAGI. Trimming stripped 5 bases from V and 9 bases from J, with 17 bases between. The CDR3 sequence is CASSRQGPTRIQYF. For the CDR3, the DNA is TGTGCCAGCAGTCGCCAGGGGCCCACGCGCATTCAGTACTTC.

The chain joins TRBV9 to TRBJ2-7, with D maybe TRBD1 (6 bases). Germline V gives CDR1 SGDLS, CDR2 YYNGEE. There are 15 residues in the CDR3. Trimming cost V 3 bases and J 2 bases, with 15 bases left between them. The CDR3 nucleotides read TGTGCCAGCAGCGCTAGCCCCAGGGGAGCCTACGAGCAGTACTTC. Translation: CASSASPRGAYEQYF.

This clone was counted a single time. V gene TRBV6-4 combines with J gene TRBJ2-3; D possibly corresponds to TRBD2 (6 bases). This CDR3 spans 13 amino acids. The V end was cut by 2 bases, the J end by 11 bases, with 14 bases between. Per the germline V gene, CDR1 is MRHNA and CDR2 is SNTAGT. CDR3 DNA: TGTGCCAGCAGTGACGGGTCCCTCGGGAGGCAGTATTTT. The encoded protein is CASSDGSLGRQYF.

Regarding this clone: At one of its ends the junction is not consistent with the germline gene, which may arise from a read error. V usage is TRBV10-3 and J usage is TRBJ2-5; 10 bases agree with TRBD2. Germline lookup yields CDR1 ENHRY and CDR2 SYGVKD. This CDR3 is built from 13 residues. The CDR3 DNA sequence: TGTGCCATCGCACTAGCGGGGCAAGAGACCCGGTACTTC. It is translated as CAIALAGQETRYF.

V is TRBV19 and J is TRBJ1-1, with D maybe TRBD1 (6 bases). This CDR3 has 15 amino acids. Trimming removed 1 base at V and 3 bases at J, with 12 bases between. Looked up from germline, CDR1 is LNHDA and CDR2 is SQIVND (reference sequence). In DNA, the CDR3 is TGTGCCAGTAGTATAGCAGGGGTTGTCGACACTGAAGCTTTCTTT. It translates to CASSIAGVVDTEAFF.

The CDR3 sequence is CASSKGDRATDTQYF. In DNA form, the CDR3 reads TGTGCCAGCAGCAAAGGCGACAGGGCGACAGATACGCAGTATTTT. The V gene is TRBV14, the J gene TRBJ2-3, with 7 bases fitting TRBD1. In germline, CDR1 is SGHDN, CDR2 FVKESK. V dropped 5 bases and J dropped 3; count of bases not matched to a gene: 8. The CDR3 spans 15 residues.

CDR3: CASSPRGLAGGRGEQFF. The CDR3 region has the DNA TGTGCCAGCAGCCCCCGGGGACTAGCGGGAGGGCGCGGTGAGCAGTTCTTC. The rearrangement joins TRBV7-8 to TRBJ2-1; 16 nucleotides line up with TRBD2. Germline CDR1 reads SGHVS; CDR2 reads FQNEAQ. J lost 9 bases, V lost 5 bases, and 10 bases had no gene match. The CDR3 extends over 17 amino acids.

DNA for the CDR3: TGCGCCAGCAGCCATACGACAGCCTTCTCCACAGATACGCAGTATTTT. This codes for CASSHTTAFSTDTQYF. This chain joins TRBV4-1 and TRBJ2-3; D perhaps matches TRBD1 (5 bases). CDR1 is MGHRA, CDR2 YSYEKL, per germline. Trimming took 3 bases from V and 2 from J, leaving 15 bases between them. This CDR3 has 16 residues.

The chain recombines TRBV28 with TRBJ2-3; D is perhaps TRBD2 (7 bases). Germline assignment: CDR1 MDHEN and CDR2 SYDVKM. The V gene lost 5 bases and the J gene lost 1 base, with 13 bases spanning the gap. This CDR3 contains 15 residues. The CDR3 loop is CASSLRGGGTDTQYF. For the CDR3, the DNA is TGTGCCAGCAGTCTCAGAGGGGGGGGCACAGATACGCAGTATTTT. The full variable domain, with the rest looked up from reference TRBV28 and TRBJ2-3, is DVKVTQSSRYLVKRTGEKVFLECVQDMDHENMFWYRQDPGLGLRLIYFSYDVKMKEKGDIPEGYSVSREKKERFSLILESASTNQTSMYLCASSLRGGGTDTQYFGPGTRLTVL.

This clone was found once. This chain links TRBV11-2 with TRBJ2-3; TRBD2 aligns across 7 bases. This CDR3 comprises 17 residues. Germline CDR1 is SGHAT and CDR2 is FQNNGV. V dropped 2 bases and J dropped 1; count of bases not matched to a gene: 9. The CDR3, as DNA: TGTGCCAGCAGCTTATCTCTTGCTAGCGGCGGCACAGATACGCAGTATTTT. Its protein product is CASSLSLASGGTDTQYF.

This clone was seen just once. The chain employs TRBV7-3 and TRBJ2-2; 8 bases agree with TRBD1. Trimming at V came to 2 bases and at J to 1 base, leaving 0 bases not matched to a gene. There are 15 residues in the CDR3. CDR1 SGHTA and CDR2 FQGTGA come from the germline V gene. CDR3 in DNA: TGTGCCAGCAGCTTAGACAGGGGGAACACCGGGGAGCTGTTTTTT. This codes for CASSLDRGNTGELFF.

The chain is built from TRBV18 and TRBJ1-5, with D perhaps TRBD1 (5 bases). Trimming removed 5 bases from V and 4 bases from J, with 9 bases in between. Germline CDR1 reads KGHSH; CDR2 reads LQKENI. The CDR3 is made up of 13 amino acids. The CDR3 loop is CASSSDMNQPQHF. The CDR3 DNA reads as TGTGCCAGCTCATCGGACATGAATCAGCCCCAGCATTTT.

The V gene is TRBV7-2, the J gene TRBJ2-1, with TRBD1 identical over 12 bases. V trimming: 0 bases; J trimming: 7 bases; junction bases outside the gene matches: 7. CDR1 SGHTA and CDR2 FQGNSA come from the germline V gene. There are 17 residues in the CDR3. The CDR3 nucleotides are TGTGCCAGCAGCTTAGCGCAGGGACAGGGGGCACCAAATGAGCAGTTCTTC. Its translation is CASSLAQGQGAPNEQFF.

The rearrangement uses TRBV24-1 and TRBJ2-2; tentatively, D is TRBD2 (5 bases). Germline CDR1 and CDR2: KGHDR and SFDVKD. The CDR3 contains 17 residues. Trimming took off 12 bases at V and 0 bases at J, with 22 bases between the two ends. The CDR3 here is CAAPKIRGITNTGELFF. The DNA of the CDR3 is TGTGCCGCTCCCAAAATCCGGGGAATCACGAACACCGGGGAGCTGTTTTTT.

This sequence joins TRBV18 and TRBJ1-1, with a possible D match to TRBD1 (5 bases). The CDR3 runs to 14 residues. Per germline, CDR1 KGHSH and CDR2 LQKENI. Trimming removed 6 bases at V and 1 base at J, with 12 bases between. The DNA of the CDR3 is TGTGCCAGCTCGCGGGACCGCGGGAACACTGAAGCTTTCTTT. It codes for CASSRDRGNTEAFF.

The J gene is TRBJ2-3, the V gene TRBV7-9; TRBD2 matches 11 bases. This CDR3 spans 15 amino acids. Germline loops: CDR1 SEHNR, CDR2 FQNEAQ (reference sequence). J was trimmed by 3 bases and V by 9 bases; bases with no gene match: 8. This chain's CDR3 is CASTQGLAVTDTQYF. Here the CDR3 DNA reads TGTGCCAGTACGCAGGGACTAGCGGTGACAGATACGCAGTATTTT.

The rearrangement links TRBV30 to TRBJ1-1; D remains ambiguous. CDR1 is GTSNPN and CDR2 is SVGIG in the germline V gene (reference sequence). V lost 0 bases and J 2 bases, leaving 7 bases between the germline ends. The CDR3 has 13 amino acids. For the CDR3, the DNA is TGTGCCTGGAGTGTGGCAGGAAACACTGAAGCTTTCTTT. It yields the protein CAWSVAGNTEAFF.

The chain couples TRBV9 to TRBJ2-1; a weak D match, TRBD2 (6 bases). Looked up from germline, CDR1 is SGDLS and CDR2 is YYNGEE. Trimming stripped 0 bases from V and 7 bases from J, with 11 bases between. The CDR3 has 14 amino acids. CDR3 sequence (DNA): TGTGCCAGCAGCGTAGCGACTAGTAATAATGAGCAGTTCTTC. The encoded protein is CASSVATSNNEQFF.

The rearrangement links TRBV27 to TRBJ1-1; 7 bases are shared with TRBD1. V shed 3 bases, J shed 4 bases, and the junction held 8 bases outside the gene matches. The CDR3 has 15 residues. Germline V CDR1 and CDR2: MNHEY, SMNVEV (reference sequence). The CDR3 protein is CASSLSSTGATEAFF. The DNA of the CDR3 is TGTGCCAGCAGTTTGTCGTCTACAGGGGCCACTGAAGCTTTCTTT.

This chain uses TRBV5-1 with TRBJ2-1, with 9 bases fitting TRBD2. This CDR3 has 19 residues. With 3 bases clipped from V and 7 bases from J, the junction kept 20 bases outside the gene matches. CDR1 is SGHRS, CDR2 YFSETQ, per germline. DNA for the CDR3: TGCGCCAGCAGCTCTCGGGCCAACGGACTAGCGAGGTTCGAGAATGAGCAGTTCTTC. This translates into CASSSRANGLARFENEQFF. Full variable domain (rest looked up from reference TRBV5-1 and TRBJ2-1): KAGVTQTPRYLIKTRGQQVTLSCSPISGHRSVSWYQQTPGQGLQFLFEYFSETQRNKGNFPGRFSGRQFSNSRSEMNVSTLELGDSALYLCASSSRANGLARFENEQFFGPGTRLTVL.